A single sample is the source of the 4 T cell receptor beta chains below, sequenced in a study of regulatory T cells in long-lasting Graves disease. Time point here: newly diagnosed GD, antithyroid drugs for less than 3 months. Following extraction of RNA from PBMCs, that RNA was used to make the TCR library. According to the study, TCR beta libraries were built with iRepertoire HTBI primers and CDR3-region Arm-PCR. TCRdb recomputed calls from the multiplex PCR reads with MiXCR, one row per CDR3 protein. The data hold 420,000 or so distinct CDR3 sequences, with 16% observed a single time. This same sample was also part of a study on T cells in Graves' hyperthyroidism and ophthalmopathy.

Material: peripheral blood mononuclear cells (PBMCs), obtained at new diagnosis, from a patient treated with antithyroid drugs. The receptors come from a woman under 30 with Graves disease.

Many counts were recorded for this clonotype. This rearrangement joins TRBV20-1 to TRBJ1-1; TRBD1 agrees at 8 bases. The CDR3 is 14 amino acids. Germline CDR1 reads DFQATT; CDR2 reads SNEGSKA (reference sequence). With 6 bases clipped from V and 1 base from J, the junction kept 7 bases outside the gene matches. CDR3 in DNA: TGCAGTGCCCCGGACAGGGTATGGAACACTGAAGCTTTCTTT. It encodes CSAPDRVWNTEAFF.

This clonotype was detected a few times. The chain links TRBV19 to TRBJ2-1, with D unresolved. V gave up 5 bases and J gave up 4 bases, with 18 bases separating them. The CDR3 loop spans 16 amino acids. Germline CDR1 reads LNHDA; CDR2 reads SQIVND (reference sequence). The CDR3 protein is CASSSVSATIYNEQFF. The DNA of the CDR3 is TGTGCCAGTAGTTCCGTCTCGGCTACAATATACAATGAGCAGTTCTTC.

There are a few counts of this clonotype. The V and J genes are TRBV6-1 and TRBJ2-4; no firm D call. There are 11 residues in the CDR3. The germline V gene encodes CDR1 MNHNS and CDR2 SASEGT. Trimming stripped 4 bases from V and 11 bases from J, with 9 bases between. The CDR3 bases are TGTGCCAGCAGTGGTCCGGCCTTTCAGTACTTC. Its translation is CASSGPAFQYF.

This clonotype has just a few counts. The V and J genes are TRBV20-1 and TRBJ2-7, with D unclear. The V gene lost 4 bases and the J gene lost 7 bases, with 20 bases spanning the gap. The CDR3 spans 14 residues. CDR1 is DFQATT, CDR2 SNEGSKA, per germline (reference sequence). The CDR3: CSATPTLRMGEQYF. CDR3 DNA: TGCAGTGCTACCCCGACCCTGAGGATGGGGGAGCAGTACTTC.